Following are 9 T cell receptor beta chains from one sample sequenced in a study of cytomegalovirus exposure and HLA in healthy donors. A multiplex PCR was run with 60 Vbeta primers and 13 Jbeta primers. Method: immunoSEQ multiplex PCR; TCRdb's copy keeps in-frame clones and lacks some. The table shows approximately 110,000 clones, with around two thirds occurring only once. Material: PBMCs. The receptors here all came from a man between 25 and 39 years old in good health and CMV-seropositive.

This sequence joins TRBV10-3 and TRBJ1-1; 8 bases fit TRBD1. Trimming cost V 5 bases and J 11 bases; bases outside gene matches: 7. The CDR3 extends over 12 amino acids. Germline CDR1 and CDR2: ENHRY and SYGVKD. In DNA form, the CDR3 reads TGTGCCATCAGTCTACTACAGGGGGAGGCTTTCTTT. This encodes CAISLLQGEAFF.

This chain joins TRBV4-1 and TRBJ2-5, with D unclear. V was shortened by 2 bases and J by 9 bases, with 16 bases between the two germline ends. Germline V lookup: CDR1 MGHRA, CDR2 YSYEKL. The CDR3 contains 14 residues. CDR3 bases: TGCGCCAGCAGCCAATATTCGGTAGTACGGGCCCAGTACTTC. Encoded protein: CASSQYSVVRAQYF.

This clone was seen more than once but under ten times. The rearrangement uses TRBV7-9 and TRBJ1-3; D unresolved. Germline V CDR1 and CDR2: SEHNR, FQNEAQ (reference sequence). Trimming took off 5 bases at V and 0 bases at J, with 11 bases between the two ends. This CDR3 contains 15 residues. The CDR3 reads CASSPPGLSGNTIYF. CDR3 DNA sequence: TGTGCCAGCAGCCCTCCAGGACTCTCTGGAAACACCATATATTTT.

V gene TRBV6-1 combines with J gene TRBJ2-1; TRBD1 matches 7 bases. CDR1 is MNHNS, CDR2 SASEGT, per germline. The CDR3 totals 13 residues. Germline trimming cut 10 bases from V and 5 bases from J; bases unmatched to any gene: 8. The CDR3 DNA is TGTGCCATTAGGACAGGTACCGACAATGAGCAGTTCTTC. Translation gives CAIRTGTDNEQFF.

V and J are TRBV2 and TRBJ2-1; TRBD2 aligns across 13 bases. This CDR3 has 15 residues. Trimming cost V 9 bases and J 3 bases; bases outside gene matches: 5. The germline V gene has CDR1 SNHLY and CDR2 FYNNEI. CDR3: CASLGLAGSYNEQFF. The DNA for the CDR3 is TGTGCCAGTCTGGGACTAGCGGGGAGCTACAATGAGCAGTTCTTC.

The chain combines TRBV6-5 with TRBJ1-2; D perhaps matches TRBD1 (5 bases). Germline V gives CDR1 MNHEY, CDR2 SVGAGI. V was clipped by 0 bases and J by 4 bases, with 9 bases between them. The CDR3 is 14 residues long. The chain's CDR3 is CASSYSYGAYGYTF. The CDR3 DNA reads TGTGCCAGCAGTTACTCCTATGGGGCCTATGGCTACACCTTC.

The V gene is TRBV6-5, the J gene TRBJ2-1, with 12 positions matching TRBD2. J was trimmed by 9 bases and V by 0 bases; bases with no gene match: 6. The length of the CDR3 is 16 residues. The germline V gene encodes CDR1 MNHEY and CDR2 SVGAGI. CDR3: CASSYSELAGGSEQFF. The CDR3 bases are TGTGCCAGCAGTTACTCCGAACTAGCGGGGGGTAGTGAGCAGTTCTTC.

This clone was recorded a few times. As DNA, the CDR3 is TGTGCCAGCAGCCCCCGGGACAGGGACTACGAGCAGTACTTC. Residues: CASSPRDRDYEQYF. The chain employs TRBV7-9 and TRBJ2-7; 9 bases line up with TRBD1. With V trimmed by 5 bases and J by 3 bases, 5 bases remained unmatched. Per the germline V gene, CDR1 is SEHNR and CDR2 is FQNEAQ (reference sequence). This CDR3 is built from 14 residues.

This clone has just a few counts. This chain joins TRBV6-5 and TRBJ2-7, with 8 bases that match TRBD1. The CDR3 sequence is 14 residues long. Germline trimming cut 5 bases from V and 1 base from J; bases unmatched to any gene: 4. The V gene's germline CDR1 is MNHEY and CDR2 SVGAGI. CDR3 nucleotides: TGTGCCAGCAGTCAGACAGGGGCGTCCTACGAGCAGTACTTC. Translated: CASSQTGASYEQYF.